This TCR beta chain was sequenced in a study of neoadjuvant anti-PD-1 for oral cavity cancer listed by TCRdb under 2021. A note on the overall study: Three to four biweekly doses of nivolumab at 3 mg/kg were mostly administered to patients before curative-intent surgical resection. Responders were defined as patients with complete response, partial response or stable disease by RECIST 1.1; non-responders were defined as patients with progression. There were some 13 patients in the parent correlative cohort, and the response rate was around 30%. A fourth nivolumab dose was given around day 43 to patients without progression, and definitive surgical resection was performed in those patients on days 50-56.

For deep sequencing of PBMC libraries, mostly around 480 ng of input genomic DNA was used, and six replicates were run per sample. The immunoSEQ hsTCRbeta kit was used to prepare TCRbeta libraries according to the manufacturer's instructions. The finished libraries were brought together in one pool at approximately 3.1 nM, which was then read using an Illumina NovaSeq 6000 S4 flow cell. On the authors' methods: Raw data preprocessing and quality control were performed with the immunoSEQ Analyzer. The analysis was restricted to productive rearrangements, with each unique CDR3 amino acid sequence defining a clonotype. Repertoire clonality was estimated as the Gini-Simpson index, computed with the R package tcR. Student's t test was used to compare Gini indices, while Pearson correlation assessed associations with tumor size change. Entries here come from immuneACCESS through TCRdb and include only in-frame sequences with V and J called. Some clones fail to appear in such tables; in the studies checked, an unresolved V gene covers under half of the shortfall, and the cause of the remainder is unknown. V and J calls and clone size are those listed in that table; D and trimming were worked out from the DNA. Present in this sample are thousands of clones, roughly 71% of which were seen just once. Of the sample, 2.5% to 3% is held by the ten largest clones.

CDR1 SEHNR and CDR2 FQNEAQ were looked up in the germline V gene (reference sequence). The CDR3, cysteine through phenylalanine, is 13 amino acids long. Just the 39-base CDR3 DNA is kept, in frame starting at base 1. V and J lose 7 bases and 3 bases, and a span of 13 bases separates them. Study-level results and caveats: A higher pretreatment blood Treg/Th17 ratio correlated with both higher pretreatment blood TCRbeta clonality and lower post-treatment tumor TCRbeta clonality. Only a few patients per response group were included in the TCR analyses, and larger cohorts for validation were called for by the authors. After neoadjuvant nivolumab, non-responders showed significantly higher T cell clonality (Gini index) in PBMCs than responders did.

About this clone: No antigen is known for it. It has no much larger one-base neighbor in the sample; base qualities were not kept.

This sample's time point label indicates: after neoadjuvant nivolumab, at surgical resection. Patients had been newly diagnosed with stage II-IVA oral cavity squamous cell carcinoma, and no prior systemic or radiation treatment had been given to the patients. The cohort was made up of patients with locally advanced, HPV-negative oral cavity squamous cell carcinoma. No culture maintenance or expansion was done, as the peripheral blood mononuclear cells went straight to analysis. Samples were obtained from a longitudinal correlative study of a single-arm phase II trial of neoadjuvant nivolumab in oral cavity squamous cell carcinoma. Genomic DNA-based TCRbeta sequencing was performed on subject-matched pre- and post-treatment PBMCs and tumors from three responders and three non-responders. Peripheral blood mononuclear cells were collected before nivolumab treatment and again after treatment, at the time of surgery. The Maxwell RSC DNA from Cells kit was used to isolate genomic DNA from PBMCs.

The chain uses TRBV7-9 and TRBJ2-7; matching of 7 bases hints at TRBD2 as the D gene. This receptor was obtained from a person aged 35-80 years with oral cavity squamous cell carcinoma. The specimen comprised PBMCs, sampled after nivolumab (anti-PD-1) treatment. Here is the DNA: TGTGCCAGCACGGGGGGCGTTCGCTACGAGCAGTACTTC. Translated, this gives CASTGGVRYEQYF.